The clone carrying this T cell receptor beta chain was seen only once. The data originate from a study of blood T cell repertoires in COVID-19. For the study at large: Sites across the United States, Italy and Spain contributed samples from acute and convalescent COVID-19. Sources were T cells, B-cell-depleted T cells, or PBMCs; the material itself was cDNA or gDNA.

Sequencing used immunoSEQ multiplex PCR; TCRdb keeps in-frame clones, though not all of them. The sample has approximately 250,000 clones, under 90% seen once; the top ten hold 4.2%. The CDR3 is made up of 14 amino acids. Trimming left V 11 bases short and J 11 bases short, with 27 bases between. CDR1 and CDR2 (germline): ENHRY, SYGVKD. This receptor was identified in a man in his 60s with acute or convalescent COVID-19. Sequencing input: peripheral blood. V and J are TRBV10-3 and TRBJ1-1, with D perhaps matching TRBD1 (5 bases). CDR3 region: CAHKAGNGLRDAFF. The CDR3 DNA follows: TGTGCCCACAAGGCAGGGAATGGCCTGCGAGACGCTTTCTTT.